One and the same sample provided the 20 T cell receptor beta chains below, sequenced in a study of OX40 agonist ivuxolimab in advanced cancers. Libraries were prepared by immunoSEQ multiplex PCR; TCRdb keeps only in-frame clonotypes and omits some of them. The table has 87,000 or so clones, 70% to 90% seen once. The sequenced sample was CD4+ or CD8+ T cells sorted from blood, obtained in a trial of the OX40 agonist ivuxolimab. The receptors derive from an adult with an advanced solid tumor such as melanoma, head and neck, liver or kidney cancer.

The chain combines TRBV13 with TRBJ2-1; perhaps TRBD1 as D (6 bases). Trimming removed 2 bases from V and 5 bases from J, with 13 bases in between. Germline assignment: CDR1 PRHDT and CDR2 FYEKMQ (reference sequence). This CDR3 comprises 15 residues. DNA for the CDR3: TGTGCCAGCAGCTTAAAGGACAGACCCCACAATGAGCAGTTCTTC. Its protein is CASSLKDRPHNEQFF.

This clone was recorded a few times. The rearrangement uses TRBV27 and TRBJ1-5; no definite D call. The germline CDR1 and CDR2 sequences are MNHEY and SMNVEV (reference sequence). V was cut by 6 bases and J by 2 bases, with 8 bases left in between. The CDR3 covers 13 residues. CDR3 bases: TGTGCCAGCAGCTCCTGGGGCAATCAGCCCCAGCATTTT. Its protein product is CASSSWGNQPQHF.

This sequence joins TRBV6-1 and TRBJ2-7; D gene ambiguous. Deletions cut 4 bases from V and 0 bases from J, with 10 bases between. Germline-derived CDR1 and CDR2 are MNHNS and SASEGT. The CDR3 has 14 residues. As DNA, the CDR3 is TGTGCCAGCAGTGGGACCGCCGACTCCTACGAGCAGTACTTC. It translates to CASSGTADSYEQYF.

V usage is TRBV28 and J usage is TRBJ1-5, with D perhaps TRBD1 (6 bases). The CDR3 consists of 14 residues. The V end was cut by 6 bases, the J end by 1 base, with 10 bases between. Germline CDR1 is MDHEN and CDR2 is SYDVKM. Here the CDR3 DNA reads TGTGCCAGCAGGAATAGGGGGAGCAATCAGCCCCAGCATTTT. Protein: CASRNRGSNQPQHF.

V gene TRBV5-1 combines with J gene TRBJ2-1, with 7 bases lining up with TRBD2. Trimming removed 4 bases from V and 7 bases from J; junction bases left unmatched: 14. This CDR3 has 16 amino acids. CDR1 and CDR2 from the germline V gene are SGHRS and YFSETQ. The CDR3 spells CASSEFVGGPRNEQFF. The CDR3 DNA follows: TGCGCCAGCAGCGAGTTCGTGGGAGGGCCTAGGAATGAGCAGTTCTTC. The full variable domain, with the rest looked up from reference TRBV5-1 and TRBJ2-1, is KAGVTQTPRYLIKTRGQQVTLSCSPISGHRSVSWYQQTPGQGLQFLFEYFSETQRNKGNFPGRFSGRQFSNSRSEMNVSTLELGDSALYLCASSEFVGGPRNEQFFGPGTRLTVL.

The V gene is TRBV27, the J gene TRBJ2-5; D unclear. Germline V gene data show CDR1 as MNHEY and CDR2 as SMNVEV (reference sequence). The CDR3 is 14 residues long. The V gene lost 3 bases and the J gene lost 0 bases, with 8 bases spanning the gap. In nucleotides, the CDR3 is TGTGCCAGCAGTTTTAAGTCTTACCAAGAGACCCAGTACTTC. It translates to CASSFKSYQETQYF.

This sequence joins TRBV28 and TRBJ1-2; D not certain. The CDR3 covers 15 residues. Germline values: CDR1 MDHEN, CDR2 SYDVKM. Trimming left V 3 bases short and J 6 bases short, with 17 bases between. The DNA of the CDR3 is TGTGCCAGCAGTTTCCGCCGGTTTCGGGGAAATGGCTACACCTTC. As protein: CASSFRRFRGNGYTF.

The J gene is TRBJ2-1, the V gene TRBV7-3; TRBD2 matches 8 bases. Germline V gene lookup returns CDR1 SGHTA and CDR2 FQGTGA. The V and J ends lost 5 bases and 7 bases, in that order; junction bases with no gene match: 10. The CDR3 spans 15 residues. CDR3 protein: CASSTFPSGGNEQFF. As DNA, the CDR3 is TGTGCCAGCAGCACCTTCCCCAGCGGGGGTAATGAGCAGTTCTTC.

The chain uses TRBV6-6 and TRBJ2-1, with 9 bases lining up with TRBD1. This CDR3 comprises 14 residues. Germline CDR1 MNHNY, CDR2 SVGAGI (reference sequence). The ends lost 6 bases at V and 6 bases at J; junction bases unmatched: 6. The CDR3 loop reads CASSLQGARNEQFF. DNA of the CDR3: TGTGCCAGCAGCCTACAGGGGGCCCGCAATGAGCAGTTCTTC.

This chain joins TRBV6-5 and TRBJ2-1; TRBD2 matches 11 bases. V dropped 2 bases and J dropped 5; count of bases not matched to a gene: 2. The CDR3 length is 15 residues. The germline gives CDR1 MNHEY, CDR2 SVGAGI. The DNA of the CDR3 is TGTGCCAGCAGTTACAAGGGACTAGCGGACAATGAGCAGTTCTTC. Amino acid sequence: CASSYKGLADNEQFF.

This chain connects TRBV9 to TRBJ1-4; 9 bases match TRBD1. V dropped 4 bases and J dropped 0; count of bases not matched to a gene: 4. Germline lookup yields CDR1 SGDLS and CDR2 YYNGEE. The CDR3 sequence is 16 residues long. This CDR3 is CASSRTGGATNEKLFF. The CDR3 DNA sequence: TGTGCCAGCAGCAGAACAGGGGGCGCAACTAATGAAAAACTGTTTTTT.

Regarding this clone: Other DNA variants within this sample encode the same CDR3. The rearrangement links TRBV27 to TRBJ2-3, with 12 bases fitting TRBD2. The CDR3 spans 15 residues. The germline CDR1 and CDR2 sequences are MNHEY and SMNVEV (reference sequence). The trim removed 6 bases at V and 4 bases at J, leaving 5 bases unmatched. The CDR3 region is CASRRLAGVPDTQYF. The DNA for the CDR3 is TGTGCCAGCAGGCGACTAGCGGGAGTCCCAGATACGCAGTATTTT.

By proportion, this clone is medium-sized. The CDR3, as DNA: TGTGCCAGCAGCTTGGGGGGACCGAGCTCTGGAAACACCATATATTTT. It codes for CASSLGGPSSGNTIYF. V usage is TRBV5-4 and J usage is TRBJ1-3; a possible D gene is TRBD1 (5 bases). Germline CDR1 is SGHNT and CDR2 is YYREEE (reference sequence). Trimming removed 0 bases from V and 0 bases from J, with 10 bases in between. The CDR3 runs to 16 residues.

The chain uses TRBV6-1 and TRBJ2-7; maybe TRBD2 (5 bases). The CDR3 has 15 residues. The V gene's germline CDR1 is MNHNS and CDR2 SASEGT. V lost 7 bases, J lost 6 bases, and 22 bases lay in between. Here the CDR3 DNA reads TGTGCCAGCACCGCCCAAGCTGGGCTAGCTCTCGAGCAGTACTTC. Encoded protein: CASTAQAGLALEQYF.

The gene calls are TRBV7-6 and TRBJ2-7; tentative D call: TRBD1 (5 bases). V lost 5 bases and J 0 bases, leaving 11 bases between the germline ends. CDR3 size: 14 residues. CDR1 and CDR2 from the germline V gene are SGHVS and FNYEAQ. The CDR3 DNA is TGTGCCAGCAGCGCGACAGCGTTCTCCTACGAGCAGTACTTC. Its translation: CASSATAFSYEQYF.

In DNA, the CDR3 is TGTGCCAGCAGTGAAGACTTAAGACGACCTCAACGCGCTAACTATGGCTACACCTTC. Protein sequence: CASSEDLRRPQRANYGYTF. This sequence joins TRBV6-1 and TRBJ1-2; D uncertain. The CDR3 runs 19 residues. Deletions cut 1 base from V and 0 bases from J, with 21 bases between. The germline V gene encodes CDR1 MNHNS and CDR2 SASEGT.

The rearrangement uses TRBV9 and TRBJ2-1, with 8 bases aligning to TRBD2. The CDR3 is 17 amino acids. The germline V gene encodes CDR1 SGDLS and CDR2 YYNGEE. V lost 0 bases and J lost 6; bases outside the gene matches: 11. CDR3 amino acids: CASSVAQSGRGANEQFF. CDR3 DNA sequence: TGTGCCAGCAGCGTAGCTCAGAGCGGGAGAGGGGCCAATGAGCAGTTCTTC. Full variable domain (outside the CDR3, taken from reference TRBV9 and TRBJ2-1): DSGVTQTPKHLITATGQRVTLRCSPRSGDLSVYWYQQSLDQGLQFLIQYYNGEERAKGNILERFSAQQFPDLHSELNLSSLELGDSALYFCASSVAQSGRGANEQFFGPGTRLTVL.

This clone showed up just a few times. The chain joins TRBV9 to TRBJ1-1, with D maybe TRBD1 (6 bases). Germline V gene data show CDR1 as SGDLS and CDR2 as YYNGEE. The CDR3 covers 16 residues. V was shortened by 4 bases and J by 0 bases, with 16 bases between the two germline ends. The CDR3 DNA is TGTGCCAGCAGCCCCCCAGGAGGGGGTGTGAACACTGAAGCTTTCTTT. Amino acids: CASSPPGGGVNTEAFF.

The chain carries TRBV9 and TRBJ2-2; D gene unclear. CDR3 length equals 15 residues. Per germline, CDR1 SGDLS and CDR2 YYNGEE. Between the trimmed V and J ends, which lost 3 bases and 1 base, there was a span of 10 bases. CDR3 in amino acids: CASSGTPENTGELFF. CDR3 coding DNA: TGTGCCAGCAGCGGGACGCCAGAGAACACCGGGGAGCTGTTTTTT.

This clone was seen just once. The chain recombines TRBV28 with TRBJ2-5; the D gene is possibly TRBD2 (6 bases). CDR1 MDHEN and CDR2 SYDVKM come from the germline V gene. V was pared by 7 bases and J by 2 bases, with 17 bases between. This CDR3 contains 15 residues. CDR3 sequence: CASMGGSSGQETQYF. CDR3 nucleotide sequence: TGTGCCAGCATGGGGGGATCTTCGGGACAAGAGACCCAGTACTTC.